This TCR beta chain originates from a study of CD8 T cells in ankylosing spondylitis. Remarks on this clonotype: Its specificity is not known.

General observations from the study: A subset of motif variants has previously been described in the synovial fluid and blood of reactive arthritis. Seemingly characteristic of ankylosing spondylitis blood was a TCR beta motif consisting of several highly homologous variants.

Scientists made TCR beta libraries using quantitative 5'-RACE with molecular barcodes. TCRdb redid the calling of the 5' RACE reads with MiXCR, one entry per CDR3 protein. Of approximately 210,000 distinct CDR3 sequences listed, 13% are singletons. This CDR3 has 15 amino acids. The J segment lost 0 bases and the V segment lost 3 bases, leaving 4 bases of the junction unmatched. Germline loops: CDR1 SGHRS, CDR2 YFSETQ. The genes are TRBV5-1 and TRBJ1-2; 8 nucleotides line up with TRBD1. Sequencing was carried out using blood, either unsorted or a sorted T cell fraction (not recorded which). This TCR was sampled from a male donor with ankylosing spondylitis or in good health (not recorded which). CDR3 loop: CASSYGQGANYGYTF. CDR3 DNA: TGCGCCAGCAGCTATGGACAGGGTGCTAACTATGGCTACACCTTC.